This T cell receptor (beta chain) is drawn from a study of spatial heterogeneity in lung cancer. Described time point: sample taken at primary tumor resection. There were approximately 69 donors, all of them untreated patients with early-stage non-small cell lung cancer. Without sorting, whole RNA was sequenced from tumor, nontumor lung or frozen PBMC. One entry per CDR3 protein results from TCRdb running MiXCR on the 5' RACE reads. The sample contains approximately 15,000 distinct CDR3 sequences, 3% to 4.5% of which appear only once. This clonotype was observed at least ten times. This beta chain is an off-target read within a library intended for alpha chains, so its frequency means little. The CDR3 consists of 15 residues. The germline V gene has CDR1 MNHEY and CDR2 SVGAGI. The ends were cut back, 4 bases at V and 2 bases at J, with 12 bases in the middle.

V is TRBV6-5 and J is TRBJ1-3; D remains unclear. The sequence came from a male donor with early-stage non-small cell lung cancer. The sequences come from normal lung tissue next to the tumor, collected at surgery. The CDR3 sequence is CASSSRPRAGNTIYF. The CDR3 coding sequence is TGTGCCAGCAGTTCACGTCCGAGGGCTGGAAACACCATATATTTT.